Listed here are 10 T cell receptor beta chains from one sample, sequenced in a study of shared clonotypes between healthy human individuals. Here immunoSEQ multiplex PCR was the method, and the copy in TCRdb shows in-frame clones only, minus some. Of some 500,000 clones in the sample, around 77% are singletons; the top ten hold around 12%. Sequenced sample: PBMCs. These receptors all stem from a woman in her forties in good health. Some clones in this sample may be carry-over from other donors' samples.

V and J are TRBV6-1 and TRBJ1-5; no reliable D call. This CDR3 contains 19 residues. V dropped 0 bases and J dropped 0 bases, with 18 bases sitting between them. Per germline, CDR1 MNHNS and CDR2 SASEGT. This chain's CDR3 is CASSEARPEIWSSNQPQHF. For the CDR3, the DNA is TGTGCCAGCAGTGAAGCTAGGCCAGAGATCTGGAGTAGCAATCAGCCCCAGCATTTT.

On this clone: Distinct nucleotide sequences in the sample also encode this CDR3. The chain uses TRBV28 and TRBJ1-1; 7 nucleotides match TRBD1. The V gene end was trimmed by 2 bases and the J gene end by 3 bases; junction bases not matched to a gene: 3. The CDR3 runs 14 residues. The germline V gene has CDR1 MDHEN and CDR2 SYDVKM. Here the CDR3 DNA reads TGTGCCAGCAGTTTAGGGACAGAGTACACTGAAGCTTTCTTT. It is translated as CASSLGTEYTEAFF. The variable domain in full, completed from reference TRBV28 and TRBJ1-1, reads DVKVTQSSRYLVKRTGEKVFLECVQDMDHENMFWYRQDPGLGLRLIYFSYDVKMKEKGDIPEGYSVSREKKERFSLILESASTNQTSMYLCASSLGTEYTEAFFGQGTRLTVV.

This clone showed up many times. This CDR3 is CSGVTGEGTEAFF. CDR3 DNA: TGCAGCGGGGTTACAGGGGAGGGCACTGAAGCTTTCTTT. The V and J genes are TRBV29-1 and TRBJ1-1; TRBD1 matches 7 bases. The CDR3 sequence is 13 residues long. CDR1 and CDR2 from the germline V gene are SQVTM and ANQGSEA. V was clipped by 7 bases and J by 4 bases; unmatched bases: 9. The full variable domain, with the rest looked up from reference TRBV29-1 and TRBJ1-1, is SAVISQKPSRDICQRGTSLTIQCQVDSQVTMMFWYRQQPGQSLTLIATANQGSEATYESGFVIDKFPISRPNLTFSTLTVSNMSPEDSSIYLCSGVTGEGTEAFFGQGTRLTVV.

This clone has ten or more counts. The rearrangement uses TRBV4-2 and TRBJ2-7; TRBD2 might be the D (5 bases). The CDR3 has 14 residues. The V and J ends lost 1 base and 7 bases respectively, with 14 bases between them. Germline CDR1 reads LGHNA; CDR2 reads YNFKEQ. The CDR3 loop is CASSQVEDPKEQYF. Written as DNA, the CDR3 is TGTGCCAGCAGCCAAGTGGAGGACCCCAAAGAGCAGTACTTC.

Notes on this clone: This probably arose from a read error, given a far larger clone one base away. The chain joins TRBV6-1 to TRBJ2-7, with TRBD2 matching over 9 bases. The CDR3 has 14 amino acids. Looked up from germline, CDR1 is MNHNS and CDR2 is SASEGT. The CDR3 is CASSSLAGTYEQYF. CDR3 in DNA: TGCGCCAGCAGTTCTCTAGCGGGGACCTACGAGCAGTACTTC.

This clone was seen a handful of times. The V gene is TRBV6-5, the J gene TRBJ1-1, with D maybe TRBD1 (5 bases). Deletions cut 0 bases from V and 4 bases from J, with 9 bases between. The CDR3 spans 14 residues. Looked up from germline, CDR1 is MNHEY and CDR2 is SVGAGI. The CDR3 region has the DNA TGTGCCAGCAGTTACTCATATGGGGGCACTGAAGCTTTCTTT. It translates to CASSYSYGGTEAFF.

Worth noting for this clone: Relative to the germline gene, one junction end is altered; a read error may explain this. The rearrangement joins TRBV10-3 to TRBJ2-7; TRBD1 agrees at 9 bases. CDR3 length: 14 residues. From germline, CDR1 is ENHRY and CDR2 SYGVKD. The DNA of the CDR3 is TGTGCCAGCAGTGAACAGGGGGCCGTCTACGAGCAGTACTTC. It codes for CASSEQGAVYEQYF.

The chain uses TRBV6-1 and TRBJ2-7; D gene ambiguous. The CDR3 length is 13 residues. Per the germline V gene, CDR1 is MNHNS and CDR2 is SASEGT. Trimming left V 2 bases short and J 6 bases short, with 11 bases between. The CDR3 sequence is CASSEQRGAEQYF. Written as DNA, the CDR3 is TGTGCCAGCAGTGAACAGCGTGGCGCCGAGCAGTACTTC.

The table lists this clone with a count of one. V gene TRBV18 combines with J gene TRBJ2-1, with 9 nucleotides matching TRBD2. V gave up 3 bases and J gave up 7 bases; unmatched junction bases: 13. CDR3 length: 17 amino acids. Germline V gives CDR1 KGHSH, CDR2 LQKENI. CDR3 coding DNA: TGTGCCAGCTCACCCCGATACGGGCTAGCGGGAAGGAATGAGCAGTTCTTC. Translating it yields CASSPRYGLAGRNEQFF.

The genes are TRBV27 and TRBJ1-1; 7 bases are shared with TRBD1. J lost 4 bases, V lost 4 bases, and 6 bases had no gene match. CDR1 and CDR2 (germline): MNHEY, SMNVEV (reference sequence). The CDR3 consists of 14 residues. The CDR3 DNA sequence: TGTGCCAGCAGTTCGACAGGGAGGGGCACTGAAGCTTTCTTT. Translated: CASSSTGRGTEAFF.